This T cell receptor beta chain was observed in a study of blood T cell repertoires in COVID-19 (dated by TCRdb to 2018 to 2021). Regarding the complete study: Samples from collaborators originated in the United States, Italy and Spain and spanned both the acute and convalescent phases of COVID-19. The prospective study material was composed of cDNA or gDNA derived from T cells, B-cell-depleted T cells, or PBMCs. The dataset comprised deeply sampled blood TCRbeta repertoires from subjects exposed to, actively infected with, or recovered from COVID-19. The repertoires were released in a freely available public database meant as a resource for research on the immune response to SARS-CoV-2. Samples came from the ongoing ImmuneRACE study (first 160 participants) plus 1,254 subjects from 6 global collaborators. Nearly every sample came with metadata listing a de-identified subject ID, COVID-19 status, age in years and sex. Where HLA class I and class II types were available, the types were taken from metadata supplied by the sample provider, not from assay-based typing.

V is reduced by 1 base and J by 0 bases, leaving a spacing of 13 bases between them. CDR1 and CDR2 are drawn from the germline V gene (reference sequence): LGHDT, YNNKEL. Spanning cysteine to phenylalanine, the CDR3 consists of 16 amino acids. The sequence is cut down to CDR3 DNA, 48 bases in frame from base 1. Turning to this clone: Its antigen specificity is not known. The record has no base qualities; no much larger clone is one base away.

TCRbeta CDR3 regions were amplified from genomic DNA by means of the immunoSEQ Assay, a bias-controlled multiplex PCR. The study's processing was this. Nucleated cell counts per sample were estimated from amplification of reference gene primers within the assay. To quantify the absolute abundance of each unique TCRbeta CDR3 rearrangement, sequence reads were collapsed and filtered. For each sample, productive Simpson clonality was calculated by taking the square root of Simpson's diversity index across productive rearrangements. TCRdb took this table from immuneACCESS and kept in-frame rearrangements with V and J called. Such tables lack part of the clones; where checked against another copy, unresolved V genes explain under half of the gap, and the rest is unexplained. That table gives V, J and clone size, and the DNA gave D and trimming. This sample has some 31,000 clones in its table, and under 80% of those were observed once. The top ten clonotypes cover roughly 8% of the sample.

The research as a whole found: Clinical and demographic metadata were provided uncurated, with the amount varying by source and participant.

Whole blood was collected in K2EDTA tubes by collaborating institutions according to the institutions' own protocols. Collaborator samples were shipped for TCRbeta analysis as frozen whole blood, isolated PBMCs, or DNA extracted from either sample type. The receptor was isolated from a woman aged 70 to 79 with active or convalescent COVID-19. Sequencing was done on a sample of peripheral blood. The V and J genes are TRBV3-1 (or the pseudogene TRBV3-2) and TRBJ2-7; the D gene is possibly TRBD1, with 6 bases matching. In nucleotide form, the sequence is TGTGCCAGCAGCCAAGCCCCGGACAGATTCTCCTACGAGCAGTACTTC. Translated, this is CASSQAPDRFSYEQYF.